The rows below give T cell receptor beta chains drawn from one sample of a study of blood T cell repertoires in COVID-19. The method was immunoSEQ multiplex PCR; TCRdb's version includes in-frame clones alone and lacks a portion of them. The repertoire holds roughly 99,000 clones, 81% seen once, with around a tenth in the top ten. The sample taken for sequencing was peripheral blood. The receptors derive from a woman older than 75 with acute or convalescent COVID-19. Both conserved end residues are part of each CDR3. Only part of the rows carry a size: once, few, many, or a class if the clone is expanded.

J	V	length	size	CDR3
TRBJ1-1	TRBV10-1	13	once	CASSEQGRTEAFF
TRBJ2-5	TRBV7-2	17	-	CASSLGPDRGIGKTQYF
TRBJ1-5	TRBV28	18	-	CASSTVGTGIFGNQPQHF
TRBJ1-4	TRBV5-6	15	-	CASSATGGFDEKLFF
TRBJ1-3	TRBV29-1	13	once	CSAGQGSGNTIYF
TRBJ2-1	TRBV7-8	15	-	CASSPPADRGYEQFF
TRBJ1-2	TRBV5-1	15	-	CASSLDLDRLNGYTF
TRBJ1-6	TRBV7-9	16	-	CASSPKGGQGNSPLHF
TRBJ2-7	TRBV2	14	-	CASTARRTSYEQYF
TRBJ1-5	TRBV2	15	-	CASSEKGTGYQPQHF
TRBJ1-6	TRBV5-4	14	-	CASKTGDYNSPLHF
TRBJ2-5	TRBV10-3	15	-	CAISWTSGPQETQYF
TRBJ2-3	TRBV6-2/TRBV6-3	15	-	CASSYGQGGTDTQYF
TRBJ1-2	TRBV5-1	15	-	CASSPEPQNLLGYTF
TRBJ1-2	TRBV5-6	16	few	CASSSGQPGDLGGYTF
TRBJ2-2	TRBV24-1	17	-	CATSEYGTGVVTGELFF
TRBJ1-6	TRBV5-6	17	-	CASSSLTGRGRDSPLHF
TRBJ2-6	TRBV5-1	16	-	CASSPGQNSGANVLTF
TRBJ2-7	TRBV6-2/TRBV6-3	16	-	CASSYSTGGVNYEQYF
TRBJ1-6	TRBV27	13	-	CASSSGPNSPLHF
TRBJ1-4	TRBV28	15	-	CASSLAGSTNEKLFF
TRBJ2-4	TRBV3-1/TRBV3-2	19	-	CASSQEAGQGKLAKNIQYF
TRBJ1-2	TRBV28	15	-	CAIYPGTVLNYGYTF
TRBJ1-4	TRBV30	15	-	CAWSVQGGGIEKLFF
TRBJ1-2	TRBV12-3/TRBV12-4	13	-	CASSTPRSYGYTF
TRBJ1-1	TRBV15	15	-	CATSRGNRVRAEAFF
TRBJ1-5	TRBV19	15	-	CASNPDRGYNQPQHF
TRBJ1-2	TRBV5-1	13	-	CASSLGGLYGYTF
TRBJ1-1	TRBV5-6	15	-	CASSIHRGKDTEAFF
TRBJ1-2	TRBV5-4	13	-	CASNSQGVYGYTF
TRBJ2-5	TRBV4-2	16	-	CASSQSKAGVRETQYF
TRBJ1-2	TRBV19	14	-	CASSSTGWGYGYTF
TRBJ1-3	TRBV7-2	14	-	CASSPRFSGNTIYF
TRBJ2-3	TRBV12-1	16	few	CASSCRTSGGQDTQYF
TRBJ2-1	TRBV19	13	-	CASSTQSDNEQFF
TRBJ1-2	TRBV18	14	-	CASSPTGDQKGYTF
TRBJ2-5	TRBV9	14	-	CASSDSASQETQYF
TRBJ2-5	TRBV29-1	13	once	CSVDRTGWETQYF
TRBJ1-6	TRBV7-2	15	few	CASSLGAGTNSPLHF
TRBJ1-1	TRBV6-5	14	-	CASSYSSRRAEAFF
TRBJ1-1	TRBV6-5	16	few	CASSYWAGGMNTEAFF
TRBJ1-6	TRBV7-9	17	-	CASSSPVGTGGGSPLHF
TRBJ1-5	TRBV9	15	-	CASSVGVDSNQPQHF
TRBJ2-5	TRBV5-1	15	-	CASSSPTGFQETQYF
TRBJ2-1	TRBV7-9	17	-	CASSFNAGLAGGNEQFF